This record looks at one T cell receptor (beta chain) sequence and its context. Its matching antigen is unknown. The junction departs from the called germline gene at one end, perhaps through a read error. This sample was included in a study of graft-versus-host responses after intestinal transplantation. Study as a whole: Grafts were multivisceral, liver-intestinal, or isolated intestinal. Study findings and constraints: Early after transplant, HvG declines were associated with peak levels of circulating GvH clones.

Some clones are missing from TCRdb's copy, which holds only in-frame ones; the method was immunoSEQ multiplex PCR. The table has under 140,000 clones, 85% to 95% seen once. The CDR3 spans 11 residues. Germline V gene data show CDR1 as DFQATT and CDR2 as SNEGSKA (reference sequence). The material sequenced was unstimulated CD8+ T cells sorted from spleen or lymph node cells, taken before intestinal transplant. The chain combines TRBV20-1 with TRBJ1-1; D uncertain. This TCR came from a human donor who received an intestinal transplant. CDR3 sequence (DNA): TGCAGTGCTAGAGTCAACAGTGAAGCTTTCTTT. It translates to CSARVNSEAFF.